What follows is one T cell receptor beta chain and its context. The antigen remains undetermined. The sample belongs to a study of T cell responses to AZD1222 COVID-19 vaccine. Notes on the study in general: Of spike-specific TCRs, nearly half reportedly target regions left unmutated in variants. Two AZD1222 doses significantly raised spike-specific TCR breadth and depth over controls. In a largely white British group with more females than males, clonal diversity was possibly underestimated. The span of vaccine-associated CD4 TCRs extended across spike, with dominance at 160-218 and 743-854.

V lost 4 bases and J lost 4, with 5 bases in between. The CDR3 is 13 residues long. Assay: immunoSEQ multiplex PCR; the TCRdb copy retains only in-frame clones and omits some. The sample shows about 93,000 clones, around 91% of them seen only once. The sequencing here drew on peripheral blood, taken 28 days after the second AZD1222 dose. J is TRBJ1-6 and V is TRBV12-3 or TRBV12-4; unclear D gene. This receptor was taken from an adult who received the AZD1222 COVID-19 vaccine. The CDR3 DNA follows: TGTGCCAGCAGTTCCGTGTATAATTCACCCCTCCACTTT. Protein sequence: CASSSVYNSPLHF.